Listed here are 28 T cell receptor beta chains from one sample, sequenced in a study of T-cell reconstitution after alpha-beta-depleted transplantation in children. For TCRbeta, the library was prepared with unique molecular identifiers. TCRdb re-called the PCR reads through MiXCR, storing one row per CDR3 protein. The sample lists 2,500 to 3,500 distinct CDR3 sequences, under 25% occurring once. The sequencing here drew on PBMCs, mostly from graft donor cells, taken 60 days after TCRalphabeta/CD19-depleted stem cell transplant. The receptors were gathered from a female patient between 10 and 17 years old who had a stem cell transplant for acute lymphoblastic leukemia, so the T cells may come from the graft donor.

This clonotype was seen repeatedly, ten times or more. The rearrangement uses TRBV6-5 and TRBJ1-3; 9 bases fit TRBD1. There are 16 residues in the CDR3. With 7 bases clipped from V and 4 bases from J, the junction kept 11 bases outside the gene matches. Per germline, CDR1 MNHEY and CDR2 SVGAGI. Here the CDR3 reads CASTWEDRGWGNTIYF. CDR3 bases: TGTGCCAGCACCTGGGAGGACAGGGGATGGGGAAACACCATATATTTT.

This clonotype was observed at least ten times. The genes are TRBV3-1 and TRBJ2-2; 15 bases fit TRBD2. Germline CDR1 LGHDT, CDR2 YNNKEL (reference sequence). The CDR3 covers 21 residues. The V segment lost 5 bases and the J segment 0 bases; nucleotides outside the gene matches: 13. The CDR3 loop reads CASSKIQGGLAGGSNTGELFF. CDR3 in DNA: TGTGCCAGCAGCAAGATTCAGGGGGGACTAGCGGGAGGATCGAACACCGGGGAGCTGTTTTTT.

This clonotype is termed medium-sized (0.01 to 0.1%). The chain carries TRBV7-2 and TRBJ2-1; possible D gene TRBD1, 7 bases. Trimming took 5 bases from V and 10 from J, leaving 21 bases between them. The CDR3 runs to 15 residues. CDR1 is SGHTA and CDR2 is FQGNSA in the germline V gene. CDR3 region: CASSDRALLREEQFF. Written as DNA, the CDR3 is TGTGCCAGCAGCGACAGGGCCCTCCTTCGGGAGGAGCAGTTCTTC.

This clonotype was recorded at least ten times. CDR3 bases: TGTGCCAGCGGACCCCGGTCTGGGTATTTT. Amino acid sequence: CASGPRSGYF. The genes are TRBV6-2 or TRBV6-3 and TRBJ2-3; D is undetermined. CDR3 length equals 10 residues. Germline values: CDR1 MNHEY, CDR2 SVGEGT. V was trimmed by 8 bases and J by 14 bases, leaving 14 bases between them.

This clonotype was counted ten times or more. This is likely a read error, given that the CDR3 carries no conserved phenylalanine or tryptophan at its end. The DNA is left out, because the CDR3 cannot be placed on it with certainty; the CDR3 is given as TCRdb lists it. The V and J genes are TRBV23-1 and TRBJ2-7; TRBD1 was called by the table and not checked on the DNA. TRBV23-1 is known as an ORF, though its function is uncertain. The CDR3 sequence runs 9 residues, both termini included. CDR3 in amino acids: CASSQWRTI.

This clonotype qualifies as medium-sized. The CDR3 sequence: CASSSESHKAVETQYF. The CDR3 DNA sequence: TGTGCCAGCAGCTCCGAATCACACAAGGCGGTAGAGACCCAGTACTTC. J is TRBJ2-5 and V is TRBV7-9; D is unclear. Per germline, CDR1 SEHNR and CDR2 FQNEAQ (reference sequence). The V end was cut by 4 bases, the J end by 4 bases, with 19 bases between. There are 16 residues in the CDR3.

This clonotype was counted between two and nine times. The chain couples TRBV3-1 to TRBJ2-7; no firm D call. CDR3 length equals 9 residues. Germline CDR1 and CDR2: LGHDT and YNNKEL (reference sequence). The CDR3 here is CATSQPRSV. The CDR3 DNA reads as TGTGCCACCTCCCAGCCGAGGTCGGTC.

In its sample, this clonotype is large. V is TRBV24-1 and J is TRBJ2-2; D gene ambiguous. CDR3 length equals 14 residues. V lost 2 bases and J lost 8, with 11 bases in between. Germline CDR1 KGHDR, CDR2 SFDVKD. CDR3 in amino acids: CATSDSLRSGELFF. In DNA form, the CDR3 reads TGTGCCACCAGTGATTCTTTAAGGAGTGGGGAGCTGTTTTTT.

This clonotype was counted at least ten times. J is TRBJ2-7 and V is TRBV5-1; D is possibly TRBD1 (7 bases). The CDR3 runs to 15 residues. Germline CDR1 is SGHRS and CDR2 is YFSETQ. Trimming removed 0 bases from V and 4 bases from J, with 14 bases in between. The CDR3 sequence is CASSLGQGGSYEQYF. The CDR3 DNA reads as TGCGCCAGCAGCTTGGGACAGGGAGGATCTTACGAGCAGTACTTC.

Concerning this clonotype: Given a much more abundant clone one base away, this may be a read error. The V and J genes are TRBV19 and TRBJ1-5; D may be TRBD1 (5 bases). CDR1 and CDR2 (germline): LNHDA, SQIVND (reference sequence). This CDR3 region has 15 residues. The CDR3 region has the DNA TGTGACAGTAGTTCGTACGGGACCAACAATCAGCCCCAGCATTTT. This sequence encodes CDSSSYGTNNQPQHF. The full variable domain, in which reference TRBV19 and TRBJ1-5 provide the parts outside the CDR3, is DGGITQSPKYLFRKEGQNVTLSCEQNLNHDAMYWYRQDPGQGLRLIYYSQIVNDFQKGDIAEGYSVSREKKESFPLTVTSAQKNPTAFYLCDSSSYGTNNQPQHFGDGTRLSIL.

This clonotype was found many times. V and J are TRBV30 and TRBJ2-4; 7 positions match TRBD1. Germline V lookup: CDR1 GTSNPN, CDR2 SVGIG (reference sequence). The J segment lost 4 bases and the V segment lost 0 bases, leaving 0 bases of the junction unmatched. The CDR3 has 13 amino acids. CDR3 in DNA: TGTGCCTGGAGTGTACAGGGGAAAAACATTCAGTACTTC. Its protein product is CAWSVQGKNIQYF. The entire variable domain, with the rest obtained from reference TRBV30 and TRBJ2-4, is as follows: SQTIHQWPATLVQPVGSPLSLECTVEGTSNPNLYWYRQAAGRGLQLLFYSVGIGQISSEVPQNLSASRPQDRQFILSSKKLLLSDSGFYLCAWSVQGKNIQYFGAGTRLSVL.

The V call is TRBV5-5, the J call TRBJ2-1; D perhaps matches TRBD1 (6 bases). V lost 7 bases to trimming and J lost 7 bases, with 12 bases between them. There are 12 residues in the CDR3. CDR1 SGHKS and CDR2 YYEKEE come from the germline V gene (reference sequence). CDR3 bases: TGTGCCAGCCTCGGGACAAAGAATGAGCAGTTCTTC. This gives the protein CASLGTKNEQFF.

Judged by abundance, this clonotype is large (0.1 to 1%). One end of the junction varies from germline; a read error may be responsible. The genes are TRBV7-7 and TRBJ2-3, with D perhaps matching TRBD1 (6 bases). Germline V gene lookup returns CDR1 SSHAT and CDR2 FNYEAQ (reference sequence). The CDR3 is made up of 13 amino acids. Here the CDR3 reads CASSRDTTDTQYF. The CDR3 DNA reads TGTGCTAGCAGCAGGGACACCACAGATACGCAGTATTTT.

This clonotype was picked up many times. It is likely a read error, because the conserved phenylalanine at the end of the CDR3 is missing. The DNA is omitted, as the CDR3 cannot be located on it reliably, and the CDR3 follows TCRdb's listing. V usage is TRBV3-1 and J usage is TRBJ1-2; the table gives TRBD1 as D, unverified against the DNA. Termini included, the CDR3 measures 15 amino acids. Looked up from germline, CDR1 is LGHDT and CDR2 is YNNKEL (reference sequence). CDR3 protein: CASSQNPGTAIEFFV.

Sample share makes this clonotype medium-sized. The V gene is TRBV6-2 or TRBV6-3, the J gene TRBJ2-1; 10 nucleotides line up with TRBD2. V trimming: 2 bases; J trimming: 8 bases; junction bases outside the gene matches: 12. This CDR3 comprises 17 residues. The germline V gene encodes CDR1 MNHEY and CDR2 SVGEGT. Here the CDR3 reads CASSYGGGAGGFDEQFF. DNA for the CDR3: TGTGCCAGCAGTTACGGGGGGGGAGCGGGAGGGTTCGATGAGCAGTTCTTC.

This clonotype occurred many times. The chain uses TRBV10-3 and TRBJ2-5; possible D gene TRBD1, 5 bases. Trimming took off 4 bases at V and 0 bases at J, with 12 bases between the two ends. Germline V gives CDR1 ENHRY, CDR2 SYGVKD. The CDR3 runs 15 residues. CDR3 region: CAISVFTTDQETQYF. CDR3 coding DNA: TGTGCCATCAGTGTATTTACGACAGACCAAGAGACCCAGTACTTC.

In this sample, this clonotype turned up a few times. The CDR3 bases are TGTGCCAGCAGCCCCGCGACACTAGCGGGAGTAATTTACGAGCAGTACTTC. It specifies CASSPATLAGVIYEQYF. V gene TRBV6-1 combines with J gene TRBJ2-7; 11 bases fit TRBD2. CDR3 length: 17 residues. After removal of 6 bases from V and 4 bases from J, the junction contained 14 bases not matched to a gene. Germline CDR1 is MNHNS and CDR2 is SASEGT.

Relative to its sample, this clonotype is medium-sized. The J gene is TRBJ2-6, the V gene TRBV12-3 or TRBV12-4; D not certain. Trimming removed 2 bases at V and 2 bases at J, with 7 bases between. CDR3 length equals 15 residues. The CDR3 loop is CASSLSHPGANVLTF. CDR3 coding DNA: TGTGCCAGCAGTTTATCCCATCCTGGGGCCAACGTCCTGACTTTC.

Many counts were recorded for this clonotype. DNA of the CDR3: TGCGCCAGCAGCCCTGGGACCCCCGTAAGCGAGCAGTACTTC. Translated: CASSPGTPVSEQYF. The chain combines TRBV5-1 with TRBJ2-7; either TRBD1 or TRBD2 may supply D (5 bases each). Trimming took 4 bases from V and 6 from J, leaving 17 bases between them. The V gene's germline CDR1 is SGHRS and CDR2 YFSETQ. The CDR3 sequence is 14 residues long.

This clonotype was detected many times. The V gene is TRBV6-5, the J gene TRBJ1-2; no firm D call. This CDR3 comprises 16 residues. Trimming stripped 2 bases from V and 4 bases from J, with 17 bases between. The germline V gene has CDR1 MNHEY and CDR2 SVGAGI. The CDR3 sequence is CASSYPTGGNGYGYTF. The CDR3 DNA sequence: TGTGCCAGCAGTTACCCAACGGGAGGGAACGGCTATGGCTACACCTTC.

This clonotype was recorded a few times. Germline is not matched at one junction end, which may reflect a read error. The V call is TRBV20-1, the J call TRBJ2-1; 10 nucleotides align to TRBD2. CDR1 and CDR2 from the germline V gene are DFQATT and SNEGSKA (reference sequence). This CDR3 has 17 amino acids. The CDR3 DNA reads TGCTGTGCCGTGGACCGGAAGCGGGAGGGCCCCTACAATGAGCAGTTCTTC. Its protein is CCAVDRKREGPYNEQFF.

V and J are TRBV5-1 and TRBJ2-1, with D perhaps TRBD2 (6 bases). CDR1 is SGHRS and CDR2 is YFSETQ in the germline V gene. V lost 1 base, J lost 3 bases, and 11 bases lay in between. The CDR3 contains 15 residues. CDR3 DNA: TGCGCCAGCAGCTTGCCGGCGGGGAACTACAATGAGCAGTTCTTC. It yields the protein CASSLPAGNYNEQFF. Together with reference TRBV5-1 and TRBJ2-1, the CDR3 gives the full variable domain: KAGVTQTPRYLIKTRGQQVTLSCSPISGHRSVSWYQQTPGQGLQFLFEYFSETQRNKGNFPGRFSGRQFSNSRSEMNVSTLELGDSALYLCASSLPAGNYNEQFFGPGTRLTVL.

This clonotype was found many times. The chain recombines TRBV7-3 with TRBJ2-3; 7 positions match TRBD2. The CDR3 covers 15 residues. Germline-derived CDR1 and CDR2 are SGHTA and FQGTGA. The V and J ends lost 5 bases and 2 bases, in that order; junction bases with no gene match: 7. The CDR3 spells CASSPDGTNTDTQYF. The CDR3 DNA is TGTGCCAGCAGCCCGGATGGGACTAACACAGATACGCAGTATTTT.

This clonotype was detected ten times or more. The rearrangement joins TRBV7-9 to TRBJ2-3; D remains ambiguous. In germline, CDR1 is SEHNR, CDR2 FQNEAQ (reference sequence). CDR3 size: 14 residues. The ends were cut back, 0 bases at V and 3 bases at J, with 7 bases in the middle. CDR3 in DNA: TGTGCCAGCAGCTTAGCCTCATGGACAGATACGCAGTATTTT. Amino acids: CASSLASWTDTQYF.

This clonotype is classed as medium-sized. This chain connects TRBV28 to TRBJ1-5, with TRBD1 as a possible D gene (6 bases). Germline V gene sequence: CDR1 MDHEN, CDR2 SYDVKM. With 5 bases removed from V and 5 bases from J, the gap between germline ends came to 13 bases. CDR3 length equals 14 residues. CDR3 bases: TGTGCCAGCAGTCCCGGACAGCTCGATCAGCCCCAGCATTTT. Translation: CASSPGQLDQPQHF. Based on the CDR3 plus reference TRBV28 and TRBJ1-5, the full variable domain is DVKVTQSSRYLVKRTGEKVFLECVQDMDHENMFWYRQDPGLGLRLIYFSYDVKMKEKGDIPEGYSVSREKKERFSLILESASTNQTSMYLCASSPGQLDQPQHFGDGTRLSIL.

This clonotype has at least ten counts. The chain couples TRBV6-2 or TRBV6-3 to TRBJ1-5; tentative D call: TRBD1 (5 bases). V gave up 6 bases and J gave up 0 bases, with 9 bases separating them. Germline assignment: CDR1 MNHEY and CDR2 SVGEGT. The CDR3 runs 14 residues. The CDR3 loop is CASSRTLSNQPQHF. The CDR3 DNA follows: TGTGCCAGCAGCCGGACACTTAGCAATCAGCCCCAGCATTTT.

Sample share makes this clonotype large. The genes are TRBV20-1 and TRBJ2-7; D is uncertain. The CDR3 covers 11 residues. The germline V gene encodes CDR1 DFQATT and CDR2 SNEGSKA (reference sequence). V lost 7 bases, J lost 2 bases, and 9 bases lay in between. In DNA, the CDR3 is TGCAGTGTCCCCACCGCCTACGAGCAGTACTTC. Translation gives CSVPTAYEQYF.

This clonotype was counted many times. The chain has TRBV6-2 or TRBV6-3 and TRBJ2-1; TRBD2 agrees at 16 bases. This CDR3 has 20 residues. Germline trimming cut 4 bases from V and 1 base from J; bases unmatched to any gene: 10. The germline CDR1 and CDR2 sequences are MNHEY and SVGEGT. The CDR3 DNA follows: TGTGCCAGCAGTTTTCCGGGACTAGCGGGAGGGCTCCCGTCCTACAATGAGCAGTTCTTC. It codes for CASSFPGLAGGLPSYNEQFF.